A selection of T cell receptor beta chains follows, all from one sample in a study of shared clonotypes between healthy human individuals. Sequencing was performed with immunoSEQ multiplex PCR; in TCRdb, only in-frame clones are kept and a portion is missing. The repertoire has approximately 720,000 clones, around 72% of them found once; the top ten carry 1.5% to 2%. The sample was memory CD4+ T cells sorted from blood. The receptor set was obtained from a woman younger than 45 in good health. Each CDR3 is given with its conserved first and last residue. A D gene is named only where the DNA matches it firmly. Size is stated for part of the rows, as once, few or many counts, or as a class when the clone is expanded.

d_call,v_call,clone_size,j_call,cdr3_nt,cdr3_aa
.,TRBV5-4,.,TRBJ2-7,TGTGCCAGCAGCCCGCTCCCGGTCAGCTCCTACGAGCAGTACTTC,CASSPLPVSSYEQYF
TRBD2,TRBV5-6,.,TRBJ2-2,TGTGCCAGCAGCTCCCTAGCGGGGCTGAACACCGGGGAGCTGTTTTTT,CASSSLAGLNTGELFF
TRBD2,TRBV11-1,.,TRBJ2-7,TGTGCCAGCAGCTTAGGTCTAGCGGGAACTTACGAGCAGTACTTC,CASSLGLAGTYEQYF
.,TRBV4-1,.,TRBJ2-3,TGCGCCAGCAGCCGCGGACAGTTCATAGATACGCAGTATTTT,CASSRGQFIDTQYF
TRBD2,TRBV5-1,.,TRBJ2-1,TGCGCCAGCAGCTTGCGGACTAGCGGGCGGAACAATGAGCAGTTCTTC,CASSLRTSGRNNEQFF
TRBD1,TRBV27,.,TRBJ2-2,TGTGCCAGGGGACAGGGGGCCGGGGGGGAGCTGTTTTTT,CARGQGAGGELFF
.,TRBV7-9,.,TRBJ2-3,TGTGCCAGCAGCTCCCTCTGGGGCGGTGAGAGCACAGATACGCAGTATTTT,CASSSLWGGESTDTQYF
.,TRBV7-8,.,TRBJ1-1,TGTGCCAGCAGCTACAGGGTTTTCGTGAACACTGAAGCTTTCTTT,CASSYRVFVNTEAFF
.,TRBV11-2,.,TRBJ2-7,TGTGCCAGCAGCACGACAGTTAAAGGCTACGAGCAGTACTTC,CASSTTVKGYEQYF
.,TRBV9,.,TRBJ2-6,TGTGCCAGCAGCGCAGATTATAGGCGGTTGCTGGCTGGGGCCAACGTCCTGACTTTC,CASSADYRRLLAGANVLTF
.,TRBV7-9,.,TRBJ2-7,TGTGCCAGCAGCTTGGACAGCAAGCAGTACTTC,CASSLDSKQYF
.,TRBV4-2,.,TRBJ2-5,TGTGCCAGCAGCCGCGAGCGGATCCAAGAGACCCAGTACTTC,CASSRERIQETQYF
TRBD1,TRBV6-4,.,TRBJ1-1,TGTGCCAGCAGCATATTGGGACAGGGGGCCGGCATGAACACTGAAGCTTTCTTT,CASSILGQGAGMNTEAFF
TRBD1,TRBV15,once,TRBJ2-7,TGTGCCGCCTGGACAGGGCAGTACTTC,CAAWTGQYF
TRBD2,TRBV4-1,.,TRBJ2-3,TGCGCCAGCAGCCAAGACCGGGCGGGAGTTTACACGCAGTATTTT,CASSQDRAGVYTQYF
TRBD2,TRBV10-2,few,TRBJ2-1,TGCGCCAGCATGATTAGCGGGACGTACAATGAGCAGTTCTTC,CASMISGTYNEQFF